This is a list of T cell receptor beta chains from one sample in a study of early T cells in non-severe SARS-CoV-2 infection. TCRdb recomputed calls from the 5' RACE reads with MiXCR, one row per CDR3 protein. The sample lists 74,000 or so distinct CDR3 sequences, around 13% seen once, with approximately 1.1% in the top ten. The source material was whole blood. The receptor set was obtained from an adult who was a healthcare worker with PCR-confirmed SARS-CoV-2 infection or an uninfected control (not recorded which). CDR3s include the opening cysteine and the closing phenylalanine or tryptophan. The order of the fields is V gene, clone size, J gene, D gene, CDR3 protein, CDR3 DNA. A D gene is named only where the DNA matches it firmly. A clone size is listed for some rows: how often the clone was seen (once, few, many), or a class if it is expanded.

>TRBV28|-|TRBJ2-7|TRBD2
CASSGGSSYEQYF
TGTGCCAGCAGCGGGGGGAGCTCCTACGAGCAGTACTTC
>TRBV27|few|TRBJ1-1|-
CASSLLAQRTEAFF
TGTGCCAGCAGTTTATTGGCACAGAGGACTGAAGCTTTCTTT
>TRBV4-2|many|TRBJ2-1|-
CASSQNLGLSYNEQFF
TGTGCCAGCAGCCAAAATCTAGGTTTGTCGTACAATGAGCAGTTCTTC
>TRBV7-2|many|TRBJ2-1|-
CASSPEGLPNEQFF
TGTGCCAGCAGCCCCGAAGGTTTGCCAAATGAGCAGTTCTTC
>TRBV9|few|TRBJ1-1|TRBD1
CASSVGRTGGTEAFF
TGTGCCAGCAGCGTAGGTAGGACAGGGGGCACTGAAGCTTTCTTT
>TRBV12-3/TRBV12-4|many|TRBJ2-1|-
CASSLLVRDNEQFF
TGTGCCAGCAGTTTATTGGTGCGTGACAATGAGCAGTTCTTC
>TRBV5-1|many|TRBJ2-3|-
CASSFALDPNTDTQYF
TGCGCCAGCAGTTTTGCACTAGACCCGAACACAGATACGCAGTATTTT
>TRBV7-9|many|TRBJ2-1|TRBD1
CASSLTGYNEQFF
TGTGCCAGCAGCTTGACAGGGTACAATGAGCAGTTCTTC
>TRBV10-3|many|TRBJ2-5|-
CAISGGLDRQETQYF
TGTGCCATCAGTGGGGGATTGGACAGACAAGAGACCCAGTACTTC
>TRBV7-9|-|TRBJ2-1|-
CASRPRSGNEQFF
TGTGCCAGCAGGCCGCGGTCGGGGAATGAGCAGTTCTTC
>TRBV5-6|many|TRBJ1-2|TRBD1
CASSWGTGSGYTF
TGTGCCAGCAGCTGGGGGACAGGGTCAGGCTACACCTTC
>TRBV6-1|-|TRBJ2-5|TRBD1
CASSELRGLEETQYF
TGTGCCAGCAGTGAGCTCAGGGGGCTGGAAGAGACCCAGTACTTC
>TRBV7-2|-|TRBJ1-5|-
CASSLDSAYQPQHF
TGTGCCAGCAGCCTCGACTCGGCCTATCAGCCCCAGCATTTT
>TRBV16|many|TRBJ2-1|-
CASSQSRRNEQFF
TGTGCCAGCAGCCAATCGAGGCGTAATGAGCAGTTCTTC
>TRBV28|-|TRBJ2-3|TRBD1
CASSFLQGAGDTQYF
TGTGCCAGCAGTTTCCTACAGGGGGCGGGAGATACGCAGTATTTT
>TRBV29-1|-|TRBJ1-1|-
CSVRVALYTEAFF
TGCAGCGTCAGGGTGGCCCTCTACACTGAAGCTTTCTTT
>TRBV9|many|TRBJ2-2|-
CASSVARNTGELFF
TGTGCCAGCAGCGTAGCGAGGAACACCGGGGAGCTGTTTTTT
>TRBV11-2|many|TRBJ1-4|-
CASSSYRGGNEKLFF
TGTGCCAGCAGCTCATACCGCGGGGGTAATGAAAAACTGTTTTTT
>TRBV2|-|TRBJ1-1|-
CASSDSSEAFF
TGTGCCAGCAGTGACAGTAGTGAAGCTTTCTTT
>TRBV20-1|-|TRBJ2-2|TRBD1
CSARGPTGDHGELFF
TGCAGTGCTAGAGGCCCGACAGGGGATCACGGGGAGCTGTTTTTT
>TRBV6-1|-|TRBJ2-7|-
CASRGTLSYEQYF
TGTGCCAGCAGGGGGACACTATCCTACGAGCAGTACTTC
>TRBV12-3/TRBV12-4|-|TRBJ2-2|-
CASSFMRDTGELFF
TGTGCCAGCAGTTTTATGCGTGACACCGGGGAGCTGTTTTTT
>TRBV27|-|TRBJ2-7|-
CASSLGIHYEQYF
TGTGCCAGCAGTCTCGGGATTCACTACGAGCAGTACTTC
>TRBV19|few|TRBJ2-6|-
CASTGTGANVLTF
TGTGCCAGTACCGGGACTGGGGCCAACGTCCTGACTTTC
>TRBV5-6|-|TRBJ2-2|-
CASSRGNTGELFF
TGTGCCAGCAGCAGGGGGAACACCGGGGAGCTGTTTTTT
>TRBV24-1|few|TRBJ2-7|-
CATSGPPRYRVSEQYF
TGTGCCACCAGTGGCCCTCCCCGGTACAGGGTGTCCGAGCAGTACTTC
>TRBV7-9|many|TRBJ1-2|-
CASSLAIGETYGYTF
TGTGCCAGCAGCTTAGCGATAGGAGAAACCTATGGCTACACCTTC